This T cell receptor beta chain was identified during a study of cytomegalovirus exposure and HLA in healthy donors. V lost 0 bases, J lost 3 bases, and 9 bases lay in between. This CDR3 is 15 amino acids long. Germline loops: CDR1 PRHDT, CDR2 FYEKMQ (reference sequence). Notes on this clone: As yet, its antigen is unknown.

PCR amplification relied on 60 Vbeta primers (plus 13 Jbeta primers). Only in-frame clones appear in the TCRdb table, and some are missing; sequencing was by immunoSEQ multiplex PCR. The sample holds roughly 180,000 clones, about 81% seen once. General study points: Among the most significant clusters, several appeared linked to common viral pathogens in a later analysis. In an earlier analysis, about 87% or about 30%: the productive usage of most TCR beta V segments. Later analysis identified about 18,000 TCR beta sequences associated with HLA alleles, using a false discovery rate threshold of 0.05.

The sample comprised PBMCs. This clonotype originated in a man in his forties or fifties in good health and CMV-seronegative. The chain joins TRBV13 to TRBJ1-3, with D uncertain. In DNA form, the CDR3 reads TGTGCCAGCAGCTTAGGCCTATGGAGTGGAAACACCATATATTTT. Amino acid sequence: CASSLGLWSGNTIYF.